A selection of T cell receptor beta chains follows, all from one sample in a study of identical twins. TCRdb itself ran the 5' RACE reads through MiXCR, one entry per CDR3 protein. The sample includes 100,000 to 110,000 distinct CDR3 sequences, 5.9% seen only once; the top ten take roughly 12%. The sequenced sample consisted of memory T cells sorted from blood. These receptors all stem from a woman aged 50 to 60 in good health. The CDR3 runs from the conserved cysteine through the conserved F or W. The order of the fields is clone size, J gene, D gene, CDR3 length, V gene, CDR3 protein, CDR3 DNA. A D gene is named only where the DNA matches it firmly. Size is stated for part of the rows, as once, few or many counts, or as a class when the clone is expanded.

abundance: .; j_gene: TRBJ2-2; d_gene: .; len: 15; v_gene: TRBV4-1; CDR3aa: CASSQYDEGTGELFF; CDR3nt: TGCGCCAGCAGCCAGTACGACGAGGGGACCGGGGAGCTGTTTTTT
abundance: many; j_gene: TRBJ1-2; d_gene: .; len: 13; v_gene: TRBV12-3/TRBV12-4; CDR3aa: CASSSGILYGYTF; CDR3nt: TGTGCCAGCAGTTCCGGGATACTCTATGGCTACACCTTC
abundance: many; j_gene: TRBJ2-5; d_gene: TRBD2; len: 15; v_gene: TRBV7-9; CDR3aa: CASSFSGSPGETQYF; CDR3nt: TGTGCCAGCAGCTTCAGCGGGAGCCCGGGGGAGACCCAGTACTTC
abundance: many; j_gene: TRBJ1-5; d_gene: .; len: 12; v_gene: TRBV28; CDR3aa: CASSLRRQPQHF; CDR3nt: TGTGCCAGCAGTTTAAGGCGTCAGCCCCAGCATTTT
abundance: .; j_gene: TRBJ2-5; d_gene: .; len: 15; v_gene: TRBV18; CDR3aa: CASSTTPGLQETQYF; CDR3nt: TGTGCCAGCTCAACGACACCAGGCCTCCAAGAGACCCAGTACTTC
abundance: once; j_gene: TRBJ2-1; d_gene: TRBD1; len: 16; v_gene: TRBV5-1; CDR3aa: CASSSSGTGVFYEQFF; CDR3nt: TGCGCCAGCAGCTCCTCCGGGACAGGGGTCTTCTATGAGCAGTTCTTC
abundance: many; j_gene: TRBJ1-1; d_gene: .; len: 13; v_gene: TRBV6-2/TRBV6-3; CDR3aa: CASSYPLRGAAFF; CDR3nt: TGTGCCAGCAGTTACCCTCTTAGAGGGGCGGCTTTCTTT
abundance: few; j_gene: TRBJ2-7; d_gene: TRBD1; len: 13; v_gene: TRBV6-1; CDR3aa: CASQRQGSYEQYF; CDR3nt: TGTGCCAGCCAGAGACAGGGTAGCTACGAGCAGTACTTC
abundance: few; j_gene: TRBJ2-7; d_gene: TRBD2; len: 14; v_gene: TRBV19; CDR3aa: CASSVAGVSGEQYF; CDR3nt: TGTGCCAGTAGTGTAGCGGGAGTGTCGGGGGAGCAGTACTTC
abundance: many; j_gene: TRBJ1-1; d_gene: TRBD1; len: 12; v_gene: TRBV24-1; CDR3aa: CATSDWTGEAFF; CDR3nt: TGTGCCACCAGTGATTGGACAGGGGAAGCTTTCTTT
abundance: few; j_gene: TRBJ2-7; d_gene: .; len: 15; v_gene: TRBV5-1; CDR3aa: CASSPLAGPSYEQYF; CDR3nt: TGCGCCAGCAGCCCCCTGGCAGGACCCTCCTACGAGCAGTACTTC
abundance: .; j_gene: TRBJ2-4; d_gene: .; len: 16; v_gene: TRBV4-2; CDR3aa: CASSQVADREGNIQYF; CDR3nt: TGTGCCAGCAGCCAAGTAGCGGACAGGGAGGGAAACATTCAGTACTTC
abundance: many; j_gene: TRBJ2-6; d_gene: .; len: 16; v_gene: TRBV20-1; CDR3aa: CSARDQRGTGANVLTF; CDR3nt: TGCAGTGCTAGAGATCAGCGAGGGACTGGGGCCAACGTCCTGACTTTC
abundance: few; j_gene: TRBJ2-2; d_gene: TRBD2; len: 18; v_gene: TRBV4-2; CDR3aa: CASSQGGAGGPDTGELFF; CDR3nt: TGTGCCAGCAGCCAGGGGGGTGCGGGAGGGCCGGACACCGGGGAGCTGTTTTTT